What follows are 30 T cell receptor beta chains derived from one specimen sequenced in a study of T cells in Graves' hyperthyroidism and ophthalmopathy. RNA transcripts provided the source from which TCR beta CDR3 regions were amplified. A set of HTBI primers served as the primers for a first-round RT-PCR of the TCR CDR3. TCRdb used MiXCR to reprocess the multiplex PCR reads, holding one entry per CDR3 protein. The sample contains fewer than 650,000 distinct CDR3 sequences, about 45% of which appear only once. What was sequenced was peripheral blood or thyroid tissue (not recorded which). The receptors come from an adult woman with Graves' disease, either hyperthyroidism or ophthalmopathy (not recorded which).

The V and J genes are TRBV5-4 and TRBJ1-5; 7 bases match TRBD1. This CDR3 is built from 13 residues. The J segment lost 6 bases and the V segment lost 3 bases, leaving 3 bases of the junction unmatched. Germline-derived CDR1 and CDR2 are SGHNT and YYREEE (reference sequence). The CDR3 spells CASSSRDSQPQHF. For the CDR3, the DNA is TGTGCCAGCAGCTCCCGGGACAGTCAGCCCCAGCATTTT.

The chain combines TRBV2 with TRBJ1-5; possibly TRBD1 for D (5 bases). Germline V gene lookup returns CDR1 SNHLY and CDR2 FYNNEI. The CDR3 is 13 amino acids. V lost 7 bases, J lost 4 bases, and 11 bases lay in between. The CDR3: CASTDSLNQPQHF. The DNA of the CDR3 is TGTGCCAGCACAGACAGTCTGAATCAGCCCCAGCATTTT.

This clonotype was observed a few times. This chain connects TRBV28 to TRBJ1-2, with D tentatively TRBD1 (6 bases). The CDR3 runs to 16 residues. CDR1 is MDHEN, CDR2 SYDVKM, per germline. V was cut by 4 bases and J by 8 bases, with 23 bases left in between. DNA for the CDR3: TGTGCCAGCAGTTCTGTCACAGGGCTATTCCGCGGGGGCTACACCTTC. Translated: CASSSVTGLFRGGYTF.

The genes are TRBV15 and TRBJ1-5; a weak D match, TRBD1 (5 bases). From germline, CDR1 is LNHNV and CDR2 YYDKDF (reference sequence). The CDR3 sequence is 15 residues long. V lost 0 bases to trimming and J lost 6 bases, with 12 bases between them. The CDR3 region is CATSRDDLRGQPQHF. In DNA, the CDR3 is TGTGCCACCAGCAGAGACGACTTGAGGGGTCAGCCCCAGCATTTT.

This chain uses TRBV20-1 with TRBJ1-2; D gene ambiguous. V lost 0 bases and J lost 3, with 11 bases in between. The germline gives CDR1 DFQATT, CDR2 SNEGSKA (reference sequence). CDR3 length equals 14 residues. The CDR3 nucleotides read TGCAGTGCTAGAGAAGGGTCACTCCACTATGGCTACACCTTC. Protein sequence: CSAREGSLHYGYTF.

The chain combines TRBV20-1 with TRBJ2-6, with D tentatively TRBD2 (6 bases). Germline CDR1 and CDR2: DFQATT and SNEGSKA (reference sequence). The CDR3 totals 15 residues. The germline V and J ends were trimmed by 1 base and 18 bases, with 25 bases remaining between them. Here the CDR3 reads CSARGSGTGANVSTF. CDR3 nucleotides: TGCAGTGCTAGAGGGTCAGGGACTGGGGCCAACGTCTCGACTTTC.

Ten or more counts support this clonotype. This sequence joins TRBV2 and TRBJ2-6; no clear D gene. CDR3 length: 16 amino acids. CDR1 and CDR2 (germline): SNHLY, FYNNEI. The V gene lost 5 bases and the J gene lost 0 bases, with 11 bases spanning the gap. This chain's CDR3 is CASSLDTGSGANVLTF. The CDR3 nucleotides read TGTGCCAGCAGTCTAGATACGGGCTCTGGGGCCAACGTCCTGACTTTC. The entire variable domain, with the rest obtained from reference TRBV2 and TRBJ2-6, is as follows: EPEVTQTPSHQVTQMGQEVILRCVPISNHLYFYWYRQILGQKVEFLVSFYNNEISEKSEIFDDQFSVERPDGSNFTLKIRSTKLEDSAMYFCASSLDTGSGANVLTFGAGSRLTVL.

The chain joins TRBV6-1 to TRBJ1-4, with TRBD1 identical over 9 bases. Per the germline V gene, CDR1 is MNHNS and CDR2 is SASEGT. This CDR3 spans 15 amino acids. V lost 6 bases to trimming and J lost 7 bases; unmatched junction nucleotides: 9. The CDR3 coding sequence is TGTGCCAGCAGAAGAGGGGACAGGGAGACTGAAAAACTGTTTTTT. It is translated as CASRRGDRETEKLFF.

CDR3 sequence: CSAEYGDQPQHF. CDR3 bases: TGCAGTGCCGAATATGGGGACCAGCCCCAGCATTTT. The chain recombines TRBV20-1 with TRBJ1-5; a possible D gene is TRBD1 (5 bases). The CDR3 loop spans 12 amino acids. CDR1 is DFQATT and CDR2 is SNEGSKA in the germline V gene (reference sequence). The ends were cut back, 6 bases at V and 7 bases at J, with 13 bases in the middle.

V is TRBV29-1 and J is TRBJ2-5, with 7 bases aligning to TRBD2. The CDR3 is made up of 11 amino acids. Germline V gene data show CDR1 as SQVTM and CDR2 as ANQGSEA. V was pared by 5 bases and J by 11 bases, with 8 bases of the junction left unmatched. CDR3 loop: CSVLGGTEQYF. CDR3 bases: TGCAGCGTTTTGGGGGGGACGGAGCAGTACTTC.

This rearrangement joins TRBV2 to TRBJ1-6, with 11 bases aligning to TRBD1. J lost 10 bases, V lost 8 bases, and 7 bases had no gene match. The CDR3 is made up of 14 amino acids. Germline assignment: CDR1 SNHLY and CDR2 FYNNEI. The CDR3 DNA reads TGTGCCAGCGGACAGGGGGCGCTTAGCTCACCCCTCCACTTT. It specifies CASGQGALSSPLHF.

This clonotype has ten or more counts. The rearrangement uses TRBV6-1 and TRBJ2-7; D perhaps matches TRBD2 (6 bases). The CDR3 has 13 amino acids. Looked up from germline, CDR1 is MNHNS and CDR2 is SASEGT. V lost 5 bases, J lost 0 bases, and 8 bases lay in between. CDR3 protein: CASSRESSYEQYF. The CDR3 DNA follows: TGTGCCAGCAGTCGGGAGAGCTCCTACGAGCAGTACTTC.

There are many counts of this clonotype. CDR3 sequence reads: CAISVFRAQDGYTF. Here the CDR3 DNA reads TGTGCCATCAGTGTTTTCAGGGCTCAGGATGGCTACACCTTC. J is TRBJ1-2 and V is TRBV10-3, with TRBD1 as a possible D gene (5 bases). Trimming removed 4 bases from V and 6 bases from J, with 15 bases in between. This CDR3 has 14 residues. Germline CDR1 and CDR2: ENHRY and SYGVKD.

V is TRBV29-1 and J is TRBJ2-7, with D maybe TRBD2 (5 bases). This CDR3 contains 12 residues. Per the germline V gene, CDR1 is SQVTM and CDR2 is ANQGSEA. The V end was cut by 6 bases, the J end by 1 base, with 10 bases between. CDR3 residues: CSVRRRSYEQYF. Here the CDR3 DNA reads TGCAGCGTGCGGCGGAGGTCCTACGAGCAGTACTTC.

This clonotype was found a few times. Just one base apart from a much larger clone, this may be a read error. The CDR3 region is CASSLSGTGGETRYF. The CDR3 DNA is TGCGCCAGCAGCCTTAGCGGGACGGGAGGCGAGACCCGGTACTTC. The chain is built from TRBV4-1 and TRBJ2-5, with 8 bases aligning to TRBD2. The CDR3 totals 15 residues. CDR1 and CDR2 from the germline V gene are MGHRA and YSYEKL.

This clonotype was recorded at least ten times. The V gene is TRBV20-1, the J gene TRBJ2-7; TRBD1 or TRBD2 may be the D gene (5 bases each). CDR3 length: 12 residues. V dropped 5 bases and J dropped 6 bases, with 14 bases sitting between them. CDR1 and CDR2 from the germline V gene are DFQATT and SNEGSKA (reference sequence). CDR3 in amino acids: CSARNQGVEQYF. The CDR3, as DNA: TGCAGTGCTCGAAATCAGGGAGTCGAGCAGTACTTC.

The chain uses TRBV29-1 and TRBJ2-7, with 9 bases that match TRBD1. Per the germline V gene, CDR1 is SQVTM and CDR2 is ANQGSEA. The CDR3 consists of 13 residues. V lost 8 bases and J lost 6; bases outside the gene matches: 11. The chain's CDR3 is CSSATGGSGEQYF. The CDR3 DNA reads TGCAGCAGTGCTACAGGGGGCTCGGGCGAGCAGTACTTC.

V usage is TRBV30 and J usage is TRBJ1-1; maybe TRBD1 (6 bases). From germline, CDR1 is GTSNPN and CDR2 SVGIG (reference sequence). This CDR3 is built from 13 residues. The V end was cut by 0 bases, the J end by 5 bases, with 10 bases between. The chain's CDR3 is CAWSVGGGTEAFF. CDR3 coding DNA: TGTGCCTGGAGTGTAGGGGGGGGAACTGAAGCTTTCTTT.

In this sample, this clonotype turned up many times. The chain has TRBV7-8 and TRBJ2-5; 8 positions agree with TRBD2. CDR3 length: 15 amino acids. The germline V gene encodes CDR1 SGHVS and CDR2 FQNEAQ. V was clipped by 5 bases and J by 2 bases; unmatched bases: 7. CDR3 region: CASSEQRLAQETQYF. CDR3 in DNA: TGTGCCAGCAGCGAACAGCGACTAGCGCAAGAGACCCAGTACTTC.

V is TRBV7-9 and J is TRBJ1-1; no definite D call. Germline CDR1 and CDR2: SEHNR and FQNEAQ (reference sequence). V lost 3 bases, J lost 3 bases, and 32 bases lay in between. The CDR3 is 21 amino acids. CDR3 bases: TGTGCCAGCAGCTTGGTGGGTAAAGGCCGAACCCCCAGGTTGAGGTACACTGAAGCTTTCTTT. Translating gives CASSLVGKGRTPRLRYTEAFF.

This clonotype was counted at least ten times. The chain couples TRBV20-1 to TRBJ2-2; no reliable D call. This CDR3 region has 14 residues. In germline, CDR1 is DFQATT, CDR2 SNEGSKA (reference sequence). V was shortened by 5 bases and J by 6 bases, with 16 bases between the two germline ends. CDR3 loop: CSAGPSLGAGELFF. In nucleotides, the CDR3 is TGCAGTGCTGGACCCAGCCTTGGGGCCGGGGAGCTGTTTTTT.

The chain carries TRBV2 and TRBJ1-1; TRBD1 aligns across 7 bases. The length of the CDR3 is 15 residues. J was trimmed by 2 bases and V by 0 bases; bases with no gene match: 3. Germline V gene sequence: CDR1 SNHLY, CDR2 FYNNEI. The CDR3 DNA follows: TGTGCCAGCAGTGAAGCCCGGGACAGAAACACTGAAGCTTTCTTT. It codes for CASSEARDRNTEAFF.

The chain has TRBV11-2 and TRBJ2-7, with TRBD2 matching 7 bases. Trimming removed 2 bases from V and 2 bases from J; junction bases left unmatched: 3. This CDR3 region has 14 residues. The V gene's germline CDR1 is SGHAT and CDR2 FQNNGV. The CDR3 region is CASSLTRGAYEQYF. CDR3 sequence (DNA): TGTGCCAGCAGCTTAACACGGGGGGCCTACGAGCAGTACTTC.

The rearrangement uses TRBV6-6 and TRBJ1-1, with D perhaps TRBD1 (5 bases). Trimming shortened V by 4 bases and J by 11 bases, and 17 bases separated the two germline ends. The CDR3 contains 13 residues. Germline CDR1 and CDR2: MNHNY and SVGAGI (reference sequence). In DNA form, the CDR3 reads TGTGCCAGCAGTTTAGGCGAAGGGGTGAAGGCTTTCTTT. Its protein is CASSLGEGVKAFF.

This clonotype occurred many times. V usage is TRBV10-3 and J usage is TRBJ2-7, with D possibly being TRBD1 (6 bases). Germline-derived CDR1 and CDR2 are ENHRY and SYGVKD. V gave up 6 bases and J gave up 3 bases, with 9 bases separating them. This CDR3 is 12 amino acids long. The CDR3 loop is CAIRETGYEQYF. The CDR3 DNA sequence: TGTGCCATCAGGGAGACAGGCTACGAGCAGTACTTC.

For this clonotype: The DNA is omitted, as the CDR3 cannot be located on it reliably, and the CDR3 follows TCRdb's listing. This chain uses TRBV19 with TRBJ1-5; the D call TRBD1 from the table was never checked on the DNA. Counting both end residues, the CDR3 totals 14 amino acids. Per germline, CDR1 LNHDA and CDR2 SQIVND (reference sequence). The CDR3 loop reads CASSSGVGDQPQHF.

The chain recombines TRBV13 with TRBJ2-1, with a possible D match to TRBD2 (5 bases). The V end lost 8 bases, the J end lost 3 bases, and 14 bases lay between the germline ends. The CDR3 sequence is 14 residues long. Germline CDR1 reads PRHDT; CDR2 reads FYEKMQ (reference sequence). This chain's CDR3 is CASGLYRDYNEQFF. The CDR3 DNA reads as TGTGCCAGCGGGTTATACCGGGACTACAATGAGCAGTTCTTC.

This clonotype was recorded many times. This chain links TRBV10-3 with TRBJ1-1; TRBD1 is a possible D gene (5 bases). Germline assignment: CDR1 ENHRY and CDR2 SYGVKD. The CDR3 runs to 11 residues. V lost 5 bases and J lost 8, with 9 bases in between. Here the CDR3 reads CAISQGVEAFF. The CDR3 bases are TGTGCCATCAGTCAAGGGGTGGAAGCTTTCTTT.

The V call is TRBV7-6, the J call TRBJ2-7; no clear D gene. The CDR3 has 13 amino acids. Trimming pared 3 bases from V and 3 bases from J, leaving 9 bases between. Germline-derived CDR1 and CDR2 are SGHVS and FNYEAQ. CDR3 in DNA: TGTGCCAGCAGCTTTGCGTCTAACTACGAGCAGTACTTC. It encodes CASSFASNYEQYF.

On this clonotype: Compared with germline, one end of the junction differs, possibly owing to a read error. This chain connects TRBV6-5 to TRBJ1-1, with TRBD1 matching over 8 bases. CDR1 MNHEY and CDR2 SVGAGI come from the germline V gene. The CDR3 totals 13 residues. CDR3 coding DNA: TGTGCCATCAGTTACAGGGGGGATACGGTGGCTTTCTTT. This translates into CAISYRGDTVAFF.